Listed here are 21 T cell receptor beta chains from one sample, sequenced in a study of T cell changes during pregnancy in multiple sclerosis. TCRdb keeps only in-frame clones here, not all; method: immunoSEQ multiplex PCR. The sample has tens of thousands of clones, around 92% seen once. This specimen consisted of peripheral blood, obtained after pregnancy. The receptors were sampled from a female donor with multiple sclerosis, enrolled in a pregnancy study.

DNA for the CDR3: TGTGCCAGCAGCTCTCCGACAGGGACGGGAGAGACCCAGTACTTC. Translating gives CASSSPTGTGETQYF. V usage is TRBV5-4 and J usage is TRBJ2-5, with 7 positions matching TRBD1. In germline, CDR1 is SGHNT, CDR2 YYREEE (reference sequence). This CDR3 comprises 15 residues. Germline trimming cut 3 bases from V and 4 bases from J; bases unmatched to any gene: 9.

The chain carries TRBV11-3 and TRBJ1-1; the D gene is possibly TRBD1 (5 bases). Germline values: CDR1 SGHNT, CDR2 YENEEA. V dropped 5 bases and J dropped 2 bases, with 12 bases sitting between them. There are 14 residues in the CDR3. The CDR3 sequence: CASSQGVYNTEAFF. In DNA, the CDR3 is TGTGCCAGCAGCCAAGGGGTCTACAACACTGAAGCTTTCTTT.

The V call is TRBV4-3, the J call TRBJ2-3; 8 positions agree with TRBD1. CDR1 is LGHNA and CDR2 is YSLEER in the germline V gene. The CDR3 spans 16 residues. Germline trimming cut 2 bases from V and 2 bases from J; bases unmatched to any gene: 6. CDR3 DNA: TGCGCCAGCAGCCAATACAGGGGGTCCTACACAGATACGCAGTATTTT. This encodes CASSQYRGSYTDTQYF.

This rearrangement joins TRBV30 to TRBJ2-2; D is ambiguous. V was pared by 8 bases and J by 0 bases, with 13 bases between. From germline, CDR1 is GTSNPN and CDR2 SVGIG (reference sequence). CDR3 length: 14 residues. This CDR3 is CARSRSTNTGELFF. The CDR3 region has the DNA TGTGCCCGTAGTCGATCCACGAACACCGGGGAGCTGTTTTTT.

The V gene is TRBV28, the J gene TRBJ2-7; 12 bases are shared with TRBD2. This CDR3 has 21 amino acids. CDR1 and CDR2 from the germline V gene are MDHEN and SYDVKM. The V gene end was trimmed by 3 bases and the J gene end by 1 base; junction bases not matched to a gene: 19. The CDR3 DNA is TGTGCCAGCAGTTTCTATATTGGACTAGCGGGAAAAAATTTGGAATCCTACGAGCAGTACTTC. It translates to CASSFYIGLAGKNLESYEQYF.

The chain links TRBV5-4 to TRBJ1-4, with a tentative D call TRBD1 (6 bases). CDR1 is SGHNT and CDR2 is YYREEE in the germline V gene (reference sequence). This CDR3 is 14 amino acids long. With 4 bases removed from V and 5 bases from J, the gap between germline ends came to 12 bases. The CDR3 here is CASSPPDRNEKLFF. The CDR3 DNA follows: TGTGCCAGCAGCCCCCCGGACAGAAATGAAAAACTGTTTTTT. Together with reference TRBV5-4 and TRBJ1-4, the CDR3 gives the full variable domain: ETGVTQSPTHLIKTRGQQVTLRCSSQSGHNTVSWYQQALGQGPQFIFQYYREEENGRGNFPPRFSGLQFPNYSSELNVNALELDDSALYLCASSPPDRNEKLFFGSGTQLSVL.

J is TRBJ1-2 and V is TRBV2, with TRBD1 identical over 9 bases. CDR1 and CDR2 from the germline V gene are SNHLY and FYNNEI. Losses at the gene ends were 6 bases for V and 4 bases for J; bases not matched to a gene: 6. The CDR3 totals 14 residues. CDR3 nucleotides: TGTGCCAGCAGCGGACAGGGGAGCCCCTATGGCTACACCTTC. This translates into CASSGQGSPYGYTF.

The chain recombines TRBV30 with TRBJ2-7; 11 bases line up with TRBD2. Germline values: CDR1 GTSNPN, CDR2 SVGIG (reference sequence). This CDR3 region has 14 residues. V was pared by 4 bases and J by 2 bases, with 4 bases of the junction left unmatched. The CDR3 spells CAWMLAGGTYEQYF. The CDR3 nucleotides are TGTGCCTGGATGCTAGCGGGGGGTACCTACGAGCAGTACTTC.

The chain has TRBV7-8 and TRBJ2-3; D unclear. The V gene's germline CDR1 is SGHVS and CDR2 FQNEAQ. Trimming stripped 5 bases from V and 2 bases from J, with 8 bases between. The CDR3 length is 13 residues. The CDR3 loop is CASSHSPTDTQYF. The DNA of the CDR3 is TGTGCCAGCAGCCATTCCCCCACAGATACGCAGTATTTT.

The rearrangement links TRBV27 to TRBJ2-3; tentatively, D is TRBD2 (7 bases). The CDR3 totals 15 residues. Germline loops: CDR1 MNHEY, CDR2 SMNVEV (reference sequence). Trimming pared 2 bases from V and 0 bases from J, leaving 9 bases between. CDR3 bases: TGTGCCAGCAGTTTAAGGGGGGGAAGCACAGATACGCAGTATTTT. Encoded protein: CASSLRGGSTDTQYF.

This clone appeared a single time. The chain has TRBV30 and TRBJ1-2, with D unresolved. Trimming pared 3 bases from V and 5 bases from J, leaving 19 bases between. Germline CDR1 and CDR2: GTSNPN and SVGIG (reference sequence). The CDR3 runs 15 residues. The CDR3 spells CAWSRPGQWPYGYTF. CDR3 coding DNA: TGTGCCTGGAGCAGACCGGGTCAATGGCCTTATGGCTACACCTTC.

The chain couples TRBV19 to TRBJ2-1; 9 bases match TRBD2. This CDR3 is built from 14 residues. The V gene end was trimmed by 6 bases and the J gene end by 9 bases; junction bases not matched to a gene: 9. CDR1 and CDR2 from the germline V gene are LNHDA and SQIVND (reference sequence). CDR3 sequence (DNA): TGTGCCAGTAGGAGGAGCGGGAGGTTAGGTGAGCAGTTCTTC. The encoded protein is CASRRSGRLGEQFF.

CDR3 in amino acids: CASSANYEQYF. The CDR3 DNA reads as TGTGCCAGCAGCGCTAATTACGAGCAGTACTTC. The V gene is TRBV5-6, the J gene TRBJ2-7, with no clear D. Looked up from germline, CDR1 is SGHDT and CDR2 is YYEEEE. The CDR3 has 11 residues. The ends were cut back, 4 bases at V and 4 bases at J, with 6 bases in the middle.

As for this clone: Other DNA variants within this sample encode the same CDR3. This chain uses TRBV6-5 with TRBJ2-5; no reliable D call. In germline, CDR1 is MNHEY, CDR2 SVGAGI. Deletions cut 0 bases from V and 4 bases from J, with 3 bases between. The CDR3 contains 12 residues. The CDR3 bases are TGTGCCAGCAGTTACTCGAGAGAGACCCAGTACTTC. Amino acid sequence: CASSYSRETQYF.

This clone appeared once. The V gene is TRBV6-5, the J gene TRBJ2-1; TRBD2 might be the D (6 bases). This CDR3 has 14 amino acids. Trimming removed 5 bases from V and 7 bases from J, with 15 bases in between. In germline, CDR1 is MNHEY, CDR2 SVGAGI. The CDR3 is CASSRPGLQNEQFF. CDR3 DNA sequence: TGTGCCAGCAGTCGACCGGGACTTCAAAATGAGCAGTTCTTC.

This chain uses TRBV5-6 with TRBJ1-2; D not resolved. The CDR3 runs to 14 residues. Per the germline V gene, CDR1 is SGHDT and CDR2 is YYEEEE. The V end lost 7 bases, the J end lost 4 bases, and 17 bases lay between the germline ends. Written as DNA, the CDR3 is TGTGCCAGCTTCTCGACGGGAGCGGGCTATGGCTACACCTTC. It yields the protein CASFSTGAGYGYTF.

This clone was seen just once. This chain joins TRBV6-6 and TRBJ1-1, with 7 positions matching TRBD1. The trim removed 6 bases at V and 2 bases at J, leaving 6 bases unmatched. The length of the CDR3 is 14 residues. Germline CDR1 and CDR2: MNHNY and SVGAGI (reference sequence). CDR3: CASSRQGLNTEAFF. The CDR3 DNA is TGTGCCAGCAGCCGACAGGGTCTTAACACTGAAGCTTTCTTT.

The gene calls are TRBV2 and TRBJ2-1; 13 positions agree with TRBD2. CDR1 is SNHLY and CDR2 is FYNNEI in the germline V gene. The CDR3 consists of 16 residues. The junction had 2 bases not matched to a gene; V was cut back by 6 bases and J by 0 bases. The CDR3 sequence is CASRGLAGSSYNEQFF. CDR3 nucleotide sequence: TGTGCCAGCAGGGGACTAGCGGGAAGCTCCTACAATGAGCAGTTCTTC.

This clone occurred a few times. V and J are TRBV7-2 and TRBJ1-3, with 8 positions matching TRBD1. The CDR3 has 14 amino acids. The V gene's germline CDR1 is SGHTA and CDR2 FQGNSA. V shed 4 bases and J 8 bases; nucleotides not matched to a gene: 7. The CDR3 is CASSSTGAEDTIYF. CDR3 in DNA: TGTGCCAGCAGCTCGACAGGGGCAGAAGACACCATATATTTT.

In its sample, this clone was seen once. The chain recombines TRBV11-3 with TRBJ2-1; 10 nucleotides line up with TRBD2. The CDR3 totals 18 residues. V lost 0 bases, J lost 10 bases, and 15 bases stayed unmatched. From germline, CDR1 is SGHNT and CDR2 YENEEA. The CDR3 DNA sequence: TGTGCCAGCAGCTTAGATCAGTCCGGGACTAGCGCGCCCGTGGAGCAGTTCTTC. The encoded protein is CASSLDQSGTSAPVEQFF.

The rearrangement links TRBV6-5 to TRBJ2-7; 7 bases match TRBD1. The CDR3 runs 12 residues. Germline V lookup: CDR1 MNHEY, CDR2 SVGAGI. J lost 2 bases, V lost 6 bases, and 1 base had no gene match. CDR3 region: CASRQGTYEQYF. For the CDR3, the DNA is TGTGCCAGCAGACAGGGGACCTACGAGCAGTACTTC.